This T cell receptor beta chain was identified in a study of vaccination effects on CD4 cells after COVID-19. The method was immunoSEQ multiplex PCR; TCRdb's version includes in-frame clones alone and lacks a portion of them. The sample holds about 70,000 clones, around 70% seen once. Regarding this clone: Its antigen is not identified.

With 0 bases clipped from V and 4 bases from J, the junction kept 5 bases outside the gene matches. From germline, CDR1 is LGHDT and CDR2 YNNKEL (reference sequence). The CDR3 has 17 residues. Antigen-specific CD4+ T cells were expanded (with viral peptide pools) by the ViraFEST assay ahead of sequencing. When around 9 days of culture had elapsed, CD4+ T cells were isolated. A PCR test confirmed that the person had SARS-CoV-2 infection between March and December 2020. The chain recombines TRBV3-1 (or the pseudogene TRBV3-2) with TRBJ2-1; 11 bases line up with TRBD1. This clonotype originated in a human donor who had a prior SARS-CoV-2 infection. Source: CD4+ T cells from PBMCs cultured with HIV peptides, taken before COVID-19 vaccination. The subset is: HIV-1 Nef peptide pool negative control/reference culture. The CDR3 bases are TGTGCCAGCAGCCAAGATCCTGGGACAGGGGGTTACAATGAGCAGTTCTTC. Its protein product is CASSQDPGTGGYNEQFF.